The present T cell receptor beta chain was sequenced within a study of blood T cells in healthy people across ages. A second about 6 to 11 cycle PCR used barcoded and J-beta primers. TCRdb redid the calling of the 5' RACE reads with MiXCR, one entry per CDR3 protein. The repertoire consists of hundreds of thousands of distinct CDR3 sequences, with 29% occurring once and the leading ten covering 15% to 20%. This clonotype was seen ten or more times. This CDR3 spans 15 amino acids. V was clipped by 3 bases and J by 3 bases, with 13 bases between them. In germline, CDR1 is SEHNR, CDR2 FQNEAQ (reference sequence).

J is TRBJ2-3 and V is TRBV7-9, with no clear D. This TCR derives from a woman over 75 in good health. Sequenced: blood. The chain's CDR3 is CASSFLSTGTDTQYF. Here the CDR3 DNA reads TGTGCCAGCAGCTTCCTGTCGACCGGGACAGATACGCAGTATTTT.